Here is one TCR beta chain with its context. Its matching antigen is unknown. These data are taken from a study of T cell responses to AZD1222 COVID-19 vaccine. Study results and limitations: Baseline seropositivity occurred in only a handful of AZD1222 recipients. Donors in the cohort were predominantly white British and more often female, and clonal diversity was possibly underestimated. An increase in Spike-specific TCR breadth and depth was observed after two AZD1222 doses.

Assay: immunoSEQ multiplex PCR; the TCRdb copy retains only in-frame clones and omits some. The sample has some 120,000 clones, 88% seen once; the top ten hold under 20%. Germline CDR1 is ENHRY and CDR2 is SYGVKD. The CDR3 spans 13 residues. J lost 2 bases, V lost 6 bases, and 3 bases had no gene match. This chain joins TRBV10-3 and TRBJ1-1; 7 bases agree with TRBD1. The origin of this receptor is an adult in good health. The material sequenced was peripheral blood, taken on day 0 of MenACWY control vaccination. The CDR3 sequence is CAIRGTANTEAFF. The CDR3, as DNA: TGTGCCATCAGAGGGACAGCCAACACTGAAGCTTTCTTT.